One and the same sample provided the 23 T cell receptor beta chains below, sequenced in a study of cytomegalovirus exposure and HLA in healthy donors. 13 Jbeta primers and 60 Vbeta primers were used for the PCR. Profiling relied on immunoSEQ multiplex PCR, and the TCRdb table lists in-frame clones only, not all of them. In the table there are 120,000 to 150,000 clones, over 75% of which are singletons. Sequencing was performed on PBMCs. Every receptor here comes from a woman in her twenties or thirties in good health and CMV-seronegative.

The rearrangement links TRBV6-1 to TRBJ2-7; 7 bases match TRBD2. CDR3 length equals 14 residues. From germline, CDR1 is MNHNS and CDR2 SASEGT. V trimming: 3 bases; J trimming: 2 bases; junction bases outside the gene matches: 4. CDR3 amino acids: CASSEGGPTYEQYF. The CDR3 DNA is TGTGCCAGCAGTGAGGGAGGGCCCACCTACGAGCAGTACTTC.

The V call is TRBV9, the J call TRBJ1-2; D gene ambiguous. The CDR3 consists of 15 residues. Germline V gene data show CDR1 as SGDLS and CDR2 as YYNGEE. V was clipped by 2 bases and J by 4 bases, with 15 bases between them. CDR3 amino acids: CASSVLDSSSYGYTF. CDR3 DNA sequence: TGTGCCAGCAGCGTCTTGGACTCCTCTTCCTATGGCTACACCTTC.

The chain carries TRBV7-2 and TRBJ1-2; D gene uncertain. The CDR3 is made up of 12 amino acids. V was clipped by 6 bases and J by 4 bases, with 9 bases between them. Per the germline V gene, CDR1 is SGHTA and CDR2 is FQGNSA. The CDR3 nucleotides read TGTGCCAGCAGGCCCGGTCGCTATGGCTACACCTTC. Amino acid sequence: CASRPGRYGYTF.

This chain joins TRBV11-2 and TRBJ2-7; 7 nucleotides agree with TRBD1. Looked up from germline, CDR1 is SGHAT and CDR2 is FQNNGV. This CDR3 spans 16 amino acids. V was pared by 3 bases and J by 0 bases, with 8 bases of the junction left unmatched. In DNA form, the CDR3 reads TGTGCCAGCAGCTTCTCCGGGACAGCACCCTCCTACGAGCAGTACTTC. Amino acid sequence: CASSFSGTAPSYEQYF.

The genes are TRBV7-6 and TRBJ2-1; tentatively, D is TRBD2 (6 bases). Germline assignment: CDR1 SGHVS and CDR2 FNYEAQ. The CDR3 is made up of 14 amino acids. V dropped 9 bases and J dropped 8 bases, with 20 bases sitting between them. CDR3 protein: CARTGTYDLDEQFF. CDR3 in DNA: TGTGCCAGAACCGGGACTTATGACCTGGATGAGCAGTTCTTC.

The V and J genes are TRBV19 and TRBJ1-2, with TRBD1 identical over 7 bases. The trim removed 6 bases at V and 7 bases at J, leaving 14 bases unmatched. CDR3 size: 15 residues. CDR1 is LNHDA, CDR2 SQIVND, per germline (reference sequence). The CDR3, as DNA: TGTGCCAGTAGAGGGGGCTTGCCTTTGGTTAGTGGCTACACCTTC. Its translation: CASRGGLPLVSGYTF.

This CDR3 is CASSPFRDSREAFF. DNA of the CDR3: TGTGCCAGTAGTCCATTCCGGGACTCCAGGGAGGCTTTCTTT. The chain employs TRBV19 and TRBJ1-1, with D maybe TRBD1 (5 bases). The ends were cut back, 5 bases at V and 11 bases at J, with 21 bases in the middle. Germline-derived CDR1 and CDR2 are LNHDA and SQIVND (reference sequence). The CDR3 sequence is 14 residues long. The entire variable domain, with the rest obtained from reference TRBV19 and TRBJ1-1, is as follows: DGGITQSPKYLFRKEGQNVTLSCEQNLNHDAMYWYRQDPGQGLRLIYYSQIVNDFQKGDIAEGYSVSREKKESFPLTVTSAQKNPTAFYLCASSPFRDSREAFFGQGTRLTVV.

This sequence joins TRBV6-1 and TRBJ1-1; 7 positions agree with TRBD1. Per germline, CDR1 MNHNS and CDR2 SASEGT. This CDR3 is built from 13 residues. With 4 bases clipped from V and 3 bases from J, the junction kept 2 bases outside the gene matches. The CDR3 here is CASSGQGYTEAFF. The CDR3 bases are TGTGCCAGCAGTGGACAGGGATACACTGAAGCTTTCTTT.

The genes are TRBV11-2 and TRBJ2-7, with D unclear. The CDR3 contains 11 residues. CDR1 and CDR2 (germline): SGHAT, FQNNGV. The ends were cut back, 5 bases at V and 5 bases at J, with 7 bases in the middle. The CDR3 bases are TGTGCCAGCAGCCCCTATCACGAGCAGTACTTC. Translation gives CASSPYHEQYF.

The chain joins TRBV5-8 to TRBJ2-2; 8 nucleotides agree with TRBD2. The germline V gene has CDR1 SGHTS and CDR2 YDEGEE. J gave up 7 bases and V 3 bases, and 14 bases lay outside the gene matches. This CDR3 region has 17 residues. CDR3 loop: CASSSRTSGGIVGELFF. DNA for the CDR3: TGTGCCAGCAGCTCCCGGACAAGCGGGGGCATCGTCGGGGAGCTGTTTTTT.

As regards this clone: Germline and junction disagree at one end, which may indicate a read error. CDR3 nucleotide sequence: TGCGCCAGCAGCTCCAACCTTGACTCCTACGATCAGTACTTC. Its translation: CASSSNLDSYDQYF. The V and J genes are TRBV5-1 and TRBJ2-7; D is undetermined. Germline CDR1 and CDR2: SGHRS and YFSETQ. This CDR3 has 14 amino acids.

V and J are TRBV6-6 and TRBJ1-2; 9 bases are shared with TRBD1. CDR1 is MNHNY, CDR2 SVGAGI, per germline (reference sequence). This CDR3 is built from 13 residues. V gave up 5 bases and J gave up 8 bases; unmatched junction bases: 6. CDR3 residues: CASSPTGGGGYTF. Here the CDR3 DNA reads TGTGCCAGCAGTCCGACAGGGGGGGGAGGCTACACCTTC.

The chain employs TRBV18 and TRBJ1-2; 11 bases align to TRBD1. With V trimmed by 3 bases and J by 4 bases, 7 bases remained unmatched. This CDR3 is built from 16 residues. Germline V gene sequence: CDR1 KGHSH, CDR2 LQKENI. The CDR3 sequence: CASSPVAGQGGYGYTF. DNA of the CDR3: TGTGCCAGCTCACCTGTCGCGGGACAGGGGGGCTATGGCTACACCTTC.

The rearrangement uses TRBV7-9 and TRBJ2-1; 10 nucleotides line up with TRBD2. The CDR3 covers 15 residues. V gave up 3 bases and J gave up 5 bases; unmatched junction bases: 4. The germline V gene encodes CDR1 SEHNR and CDR2 FQNEAQ (reference sequence). This CDR3 is CASSFQRGGNNEQFF. DNA of the CDR3: TGTGCCAGCAGCTTCCAGCGGGGGGGAAACAATGAGCAGTTCTTC. The entire variable domain, with the rest obtained from reference TRBV7-9 and TRBJ2-1, is as follows: DTGVSQNPRHKITKRGQNVTFRCDPISEHNRLYWYRQTLGQGPEFLTYFQNEAQLEKSRLLSDRFSAERPKGSFSTLEIQRTEQGDSAMYLCASSFQRGGNNEQFFGPGTRLTVL.

This chain uses TRBV10-1 with TRBJ2-3; 8 bases are a match to TRBD1. From germline, CDR1 is WNHNN and CDR2 SYGVQD (reference sequence). V was pared by 3 bases and J by 1 base, with 3 bases of the junction left unmatched. This CDR3 comprises 15 residues. The CDR3 bases are TGCGCCAGCAGTGACCAACAGGGGGGCACAGATACGCAGTATTTT. It specifies CASSDQQGGTDTQYF.

V gene TRBV6-5 combines with J gene TRBJ2-1, with TRBD1 matching 10 bases. The CDR3 extends over 15 amino acids. CDR1 and CDR2 (germline): MNHEY, SVGAGI. J lost 7 bases, V lost 4 bases, and 7 bases had no gene match. This CDR3 is CASSFWDRGTNEQFF. CDR3 DNA: TGTGCCAGCAGTTTCTGGGACAGGGGTACAAATGAGCAGTTCTTC.

This clone was seen more than once but under ten times. The rearrangement uses TRBV7-9 and TRBJ2-1, with 12 nucleotides matching TRBD2. The CDR3 spans 13 residues. V lost 9 bases, J lost 8 bases, and 5 bases stayed unmatched. Germline CDR1 reads SEHNR; CDR2 reads FQNEAQ (reference sequence). The CDR3, as DNA: TGTGCCAGGTCTAGCGGGGGGGCCGATGAGCAGTTCTTC. Its protein product is CARSSGGADEQFF.

The gene calls are TRBV7-2 and TRBJ2-3; TRBD2 might be the D (5 bases). This CDR3 comprises 15 residues. Germline loops: CDR1 SGHTA, CDR2 FQGNSA. Trimming left V 5 bases short and J 2 bases short, with 14 bases between. CDR3 sequence: CASSHGLLNTDTQYF. In DNA form, the CDR3 reads TGTGCCAGCAGCCATGGACTGTTGAACACAGATACGCAGTATTTT.

The table lists this clone with a count of one. The rearrangement links TRBV28 to TRBJ2-3; TRBD2 aligns across 13 bases. This CDR3 spans 18 amino acids. J lost 6 bases, V lost 5 bases, and 14 bases had no gene match. The germline V gene encodes CDR1 MDHEN and CDR2 SYDVKM. The CDR3 DNA reads TGTGCCAGCAGTATGCTAAGGACTAGCGGGGGTGCATGGGATACGCAGTATTTT. Translating it yields CASSMLRTSGGAWDTQYF.

Comment on this clone: This sample also contains other DNA sequences that code for the same CDR3. CDR3 bases: TGTGCCAGCAGCCGGACAGGGTTGGAGGGTAATGAAAAACTGTTTTTT. This translates into CASSRTGLEGNEKLFF. The V and J genes are TRBV5-4 and TRBJ1-4, with 8 bases lining up with TRBD1. The CDR3 contains 16 residues. CDR1 is SGHNT and CDR2 is YYREEE in the germline V gene (reference sequence). V was pared by 4 bases and J by 4 bases, with 9 bases of the junction left unmatched.

Worth noting for this clone: This CDR3 is also generated by other DNA sequences in the sample. V gene TRBV5-1 combines with J gene TRBJ2-1; unclear D gene. Per germline, CDR1 SGHRS and CDR2 YFSETQ. The CDR3 has 15 residues. Trimming took 0 bases from V and 0 from J, leaving 7 bases between them. CDR3 in amino acids: CASSLGASSYNEQFF. DNA of the CDR3: TGCGCCAGCAGCTTGGGCGCAAGCTCCTACAATGAGCAGTTCTTC.

The CDR3 region has the DNA TGTGCCTGGAGTGCCCCGGGGGTGGAGAACACTGAAGCTTTCTTT. Translated, it gives CAWSAPGVENTEAFF. The chain carries TRBV30 and TRBJ1-1, with D possibly TRBD1 on 5 matching bases. The CDR3 extends over 15 amino acids. The V end was cut by 1 base, the J end by 1 base, with 13 bases between. Germline CDR1 and CDR2: GTSNPN and SVGIG (reference sequence).

This chain connects TRBV4-2 to TRBJ2-7; weak D call: TRBD1 (6 bases). Between the trimmed V and J ends, which lost 2 bases and 1 base, there was a span of 9 bases. This CDR3 is 14 amino acids long. The germline CDR1 and CDR2 sequences are LGHNA and YNFKEQ. This chain's CDR3 is CASSQFTGSYEQYF. CDR3 DNA: TGTGCCAGCAGCCAATTTACAGGGTCCTACGAGCAGTACTTC.